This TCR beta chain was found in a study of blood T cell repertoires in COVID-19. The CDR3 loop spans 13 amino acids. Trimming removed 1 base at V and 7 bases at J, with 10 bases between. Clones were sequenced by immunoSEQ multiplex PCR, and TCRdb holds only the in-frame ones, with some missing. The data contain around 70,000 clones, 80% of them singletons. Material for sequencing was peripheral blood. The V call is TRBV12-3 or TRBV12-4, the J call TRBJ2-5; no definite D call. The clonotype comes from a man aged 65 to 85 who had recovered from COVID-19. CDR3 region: CASSLVAAGTQYF. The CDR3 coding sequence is TGTGCCAGCAGTTTAGTGGCGGCCGGGACCCAGTACTTC.